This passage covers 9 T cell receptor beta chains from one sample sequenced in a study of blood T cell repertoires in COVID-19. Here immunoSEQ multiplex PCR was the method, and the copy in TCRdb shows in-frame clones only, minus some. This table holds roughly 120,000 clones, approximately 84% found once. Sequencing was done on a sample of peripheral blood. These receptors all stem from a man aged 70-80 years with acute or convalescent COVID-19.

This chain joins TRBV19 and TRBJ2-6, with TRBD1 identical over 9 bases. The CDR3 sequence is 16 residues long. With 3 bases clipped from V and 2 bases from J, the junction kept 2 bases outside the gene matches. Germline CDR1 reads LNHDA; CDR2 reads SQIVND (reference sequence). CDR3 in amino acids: CASSIRQGAGANVLTF. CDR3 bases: TGTGCCAGTAGTATCAGACAGGGGGCTGGGGCCAACGTCCTGACTTTC.

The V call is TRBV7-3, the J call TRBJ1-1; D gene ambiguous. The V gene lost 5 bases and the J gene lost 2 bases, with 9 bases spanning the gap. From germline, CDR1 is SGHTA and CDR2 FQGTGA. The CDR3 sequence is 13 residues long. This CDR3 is CASSQGRNTEAFF. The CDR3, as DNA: TGTGCCAGCAGCCAAGGGAGAAACACTGAAGCTTTCTTT.

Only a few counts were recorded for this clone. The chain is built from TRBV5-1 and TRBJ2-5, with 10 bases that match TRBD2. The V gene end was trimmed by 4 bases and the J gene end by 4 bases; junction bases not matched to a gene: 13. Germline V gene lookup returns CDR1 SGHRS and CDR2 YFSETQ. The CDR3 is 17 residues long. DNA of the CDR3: TGCGCCAGCAGCGGGGGGACTAGCGTCGGGGTCTCAGAGACCCAGTACTTC. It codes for CASSGGTSVGVSETQYF.

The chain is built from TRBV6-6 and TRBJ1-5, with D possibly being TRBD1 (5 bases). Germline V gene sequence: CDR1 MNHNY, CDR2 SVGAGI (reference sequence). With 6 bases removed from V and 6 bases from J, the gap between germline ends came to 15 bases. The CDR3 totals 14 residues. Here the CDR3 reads CASRPGVPGQPQHF. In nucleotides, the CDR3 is TGTGCCAGCAGGCCGGGGGTCCCGGGTCAGCCCCAGCATTTT.

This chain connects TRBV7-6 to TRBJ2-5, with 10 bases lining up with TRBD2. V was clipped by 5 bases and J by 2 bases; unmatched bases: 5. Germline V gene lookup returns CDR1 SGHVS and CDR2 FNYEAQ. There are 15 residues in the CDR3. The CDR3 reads CASSTTSGYQETQYF. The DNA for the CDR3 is TGTGCCAGCAGCACGACTAGCGGGTATCAAGAGACCCAGTACTTC.

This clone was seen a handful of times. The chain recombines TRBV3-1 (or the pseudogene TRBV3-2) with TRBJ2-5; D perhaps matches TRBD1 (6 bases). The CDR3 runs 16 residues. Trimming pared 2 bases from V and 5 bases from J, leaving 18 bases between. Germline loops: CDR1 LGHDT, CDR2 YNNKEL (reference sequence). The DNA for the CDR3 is TGTGCCAGCAGCCAATTAATGGGCAGGGGTCATGAGACCCAGTACTTC. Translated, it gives CASSQLMGRGHETQYF.

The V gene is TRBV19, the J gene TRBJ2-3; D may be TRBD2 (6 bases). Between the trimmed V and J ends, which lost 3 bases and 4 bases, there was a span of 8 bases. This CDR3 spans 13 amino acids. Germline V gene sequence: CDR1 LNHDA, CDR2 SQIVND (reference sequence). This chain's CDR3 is CASSIGRSDTQYF. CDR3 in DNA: TGTGCCAGTAGTATCGGGAGATCAGATACGCAGTATTTT.

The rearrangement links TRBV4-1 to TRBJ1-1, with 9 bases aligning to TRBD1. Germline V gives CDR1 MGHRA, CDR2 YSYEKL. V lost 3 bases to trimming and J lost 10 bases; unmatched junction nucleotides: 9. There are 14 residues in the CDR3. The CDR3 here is CASSQEGQGGRAFF. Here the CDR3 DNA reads TGCGCCAGCAGCCAGGAGGGACAGGGAGGGAGAGCTTTCTTT.

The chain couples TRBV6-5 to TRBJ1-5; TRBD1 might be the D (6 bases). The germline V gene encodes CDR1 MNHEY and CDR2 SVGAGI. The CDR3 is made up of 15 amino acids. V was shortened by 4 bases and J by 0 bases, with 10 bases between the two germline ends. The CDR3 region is CASSLTGHSNQPQHF. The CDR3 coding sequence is TGTGCCAGCAGTTTGACAGGTCATAGCAATCAGCCCCAGCATTTT.